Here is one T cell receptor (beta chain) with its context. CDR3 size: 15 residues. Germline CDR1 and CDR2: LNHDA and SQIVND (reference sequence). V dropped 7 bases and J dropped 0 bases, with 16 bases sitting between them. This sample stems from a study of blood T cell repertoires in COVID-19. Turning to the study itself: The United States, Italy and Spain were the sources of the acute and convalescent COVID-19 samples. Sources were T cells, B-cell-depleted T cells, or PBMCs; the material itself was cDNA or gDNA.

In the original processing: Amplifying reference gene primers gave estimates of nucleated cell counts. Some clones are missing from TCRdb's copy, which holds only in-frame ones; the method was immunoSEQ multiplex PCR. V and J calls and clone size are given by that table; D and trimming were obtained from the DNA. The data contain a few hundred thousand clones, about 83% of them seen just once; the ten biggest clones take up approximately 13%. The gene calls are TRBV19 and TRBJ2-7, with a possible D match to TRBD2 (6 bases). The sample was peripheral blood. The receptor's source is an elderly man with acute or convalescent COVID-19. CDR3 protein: CASTSGGSGSYEQYF. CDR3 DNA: TGTGCCAGTACTTCCGGGGGTAGTGGCTCCTACGAGCAGTACTTC.